The source of this TCR beta chain is a study of early T cells in non-severe SARS-CoV-2 infection. This clonotype was seen at least ten times. Germline trimming cut 0 bases from V and 3 bases from J; bases unmatched to any gene: 4. The CDR3 length is 15 residues. Per germline, CDR1 DFQATT and CDR2 SNEGSKA (reference sequence). TCRdb redid the calling of the 5' RACE reads with MiXCR, one entry per CDR3 protein. The profile shows fewer than 60,000 distinct CDR3 sequences, about 9.7% of them singletons. The specimen sequenced was whole blood. This chain uses TRBV20-1 with TRBJ2-1; TRBD2 matches at 8 bases. The TCR sequence derives from an adult who was a healthcare worker with PCR-confirmed SARS-CoV-2 infection or an uninfected control (not recorded which). CDR3 residues: CSARDRTSLYNEQFF. In DNA, the CDR3 is TGCAGTGCTAGAGATCGGACTAGCCTCTACAATGAGCAGTTCTTC.